The 16 T cell receptor beta chains presented below share a single source sample, sequenced in a study of T cells after yellow fever vaccination. TCRdb itself ran the 5' RACE reads through MiXCR, one entry per CDR3 protein. This sample carries approximately 330,000 distinct CDR3 sequences, around an eighth of them seen once, and the ten largest clones take 2.5% to 4%. The sample was CD4+ T cells sorted from PBMCs, taken 15 days after the yellow fever booster vaccination. Receptors originate from a man aged 18 to 29 who received the YFV17D yellow fever vaccine.

This rearrangement joins TRBV28 to TRBJ1-6; tentatively, D is TRBD1 (6 bases). Germline V gene lookup returns CDR1 MDHEN and CDR2 SYDVKM. V was pared by 2 bases and J by 10 bases, with 15 bases between. This CDR3 spans 15 amino acids. The CDR3 DNA is TGTGCCAGCAGTTTAGGTCACAGGGTGGGATCACCCCTCCACTTT. Translating gives CASSLGHRVGSPLHF.

The chain uses TRBV5-1 and TRBJ2-5; perhaps TRBD2 as D (5 bases). Trimming pared 2 bases from V and 2 bases from J, leaving 10 bases between. In germline, CDR1 is SGHRS, CDR2 YFSETQ. CDR3 length equals 14 residues. CDR3 DNA sequence: TGCGCCAGCAGCTTTAACGGGGAACAAGAGACCCAGTACTTC. Its translation is CASSFNGEQETQYF.

V and J are TRBV15 and TRBJ1-2, with a possible D match to TRBD1 (5 bases). CDR1 LNHNV and CDR2 YYDKDF come from the germline V gene (reference sequence). The CDR3 contains 15 residues. Trimming cost V 3 bases and J 0 bases, with 11 bases left between them. The CDR3, as DNA: TGTGCCACCAGCAGTCAGGGAAATCCTAACTATGGCTACACCTTC. Its translation is CATSSQGNPNYGYTF.

V gene TRBV15 combines with J gene TRBJ2-4, with a tentative D call TRBD2 (5 bases). In germline, CDR1 is LNHNV, CDR2 YYDKDF (reference sequence). This CDR3 has 12 amino acids. Trimming removed 0 bases at V and 9 bases at J, with 6 bases between. Here the CDR3 DNA reads TGTGCCACCAGCAGAGATGCGGGCATTCAGTACTTC. Translated: CATSRDAGIQYF.

The gene calls are TRBV9 and TRBJ1-3; possible D gene TRBD1, 6 bases. This CDR3 has 15 amino acids. Trimming took 2 bases from V and 2 from J, leaving 11 bases between them. The germline V gene has CDR1 SGDLS and CDR2 YYNGEE. The CDR3 nucleotides read TGTGCCAGCAGCGTTGGGGGGGCCGCTGGAAACACCATATATTTT. Its protein is CASSVGGAAGNTIYF.

The gene calls are TRBV5-1 and TRBJ2-3; D possibly uses TRBD1 or TRBD2 (5 bases each). This CDR3 region has 14 residues. V was trimmed by 0 bases and J by 8 bases, leaving 13 bases between them. In germline, CDR1 is SGHRS, CDR2 YFSETQ. The CDR3 nucleotides are TGCGCCAGCAGCTTGGAGGGGCCGGGACCTACGCAGTATTTT. It specifies CASSLEGPGPTQYF.

The chain has TRBV18 and TRBJ1-6, with 9 positions matching TRBD1. CDR3 length: 13 amino acids. Trimming cost V 8 bases and J 7 bases; bases outside gene matches: 3. CDR1 and CDR2 from the germline V gene are KGHSH and LQKENI. CDR3 nucleotides: TGTGCCAGCAAGACAGGGGGGAATTCACCCCTCCACTTT. It yields the protein CASKTGGNSPLHF.

This clonotype occurred a few times. The rearrangement uses TRBV27 and TRBJ1-2; possibly TRBD1 for D (6 bases). Trimming removed 6 bases at V and 8 bases at J, with 16 bases between. The CDR3 extends over 13 amino acids. The germline CDR1 and CDR2 sequences are MNHEY and SMNVEV (reference sequence). The CDR3 nucleotides are TGTGCCAGCAGGGATGGGGGGCCGGGGGGCTACACCTTC. Translation: CASRDGGPGGYTF.

This clonotype was seen more than once but under ten times. The chain joins TRBV28 to TRBJ2-1, with 11 bases that match TRBD2. The trim removed 10 bases at V and 5 bases at J, leaving 7 bases unmatched. This CDR3 is 14 amino acids long. Germline V gene lookup returns CDR1 MDHEN and CDR2 SYDVKM. The CDR3 DNA is TGTGCCACCCTGTTTAGCGGGGGGGACAATGAGCAGTTCTTC. Its protein is CATLFSGGDNEQFF.

V and J are TRBV20-1 and TRBJ1-2; 8 bases match TRBD1. The germline V gene encodes CDR1 DFQATT and CDR2 SNEGSKA (reference sequence). The CDR3 is 14 residues long. V trimming: 6 bases; J trimming: 2 bases; junction bases outside the gene matches: 8. The CDR3 reads CSAGDWTGNYGYTF. For the CDR3, the DNA is TGCAGTGCGGGTGACTGGACAGGGAACTATGGCTACACCTTC.

This clonotype was picked up a small number of times. The rearrangement uses TRBV6-2 or TRBV6-3 and TRBJ1-2; D uncertain. V was pared by 7 bases and J by 4 bases, with 13 bases between. Germline V gene sequence: CDR1 MNHEY, CDR2 SVGEGT. CDR3 length: 13 amino acids. As DNA, the CDR3 is TGTGCCAGCACCAATCTGGTGGGCTATGGCTACACCTTC. This gives the protein CASTNLVGYGYTF.

The chain is built from TRBV11-2 and TRBJ1-4; TRBD1 is a possible D gene (6 bases). The germline V and J ends were trimmed by 5 bases and 0 bases, with 10 bases remaining between them. This CDR3 has 15 amino acids. CDR1 SGHAT and CDR2 FQNNGV come from the germline V gene. CDR3 loop: CASSGGGPTNEKLFF. CDR3 in DNA: TGTGCCAGCAGCGGAGGGGGTCCAACTAATGAAAAACTGTTTTTT.

This clonotype was seen more than once but under ten times. This sequence joins TRBV21-1 and TRBJ2-5. TRBV21-1 is a listed pseudogene. This CDR3 region has 13 residues. The CDR3 nucleotides read TGTGCCAGCAGCGAATCCACGCAAGAGACCCAGTACTTC. This translates into CASSESTQETQYF.

This chain joins TRBV18 and TRBJ1-1; TRBD1 agrees at 7 bases. J was trimmed by 7 bases and V by 2 bases; bases with no gene match: 4. Germline loops: CDR1 KGHSH, CDR2 LQKENI. CDR3 length: 13 residues. The CDR3 spells CASSPDRAHEAFF. CDR3 in DNA: TGTGCCAGCTCACCAGACAGGGCCCATGAAGCTTTCTTT.

This clonotype occurred a few times. This chain joins TRBV20-1 and TRBJ1-2; a weak D match, TRBD1 (5 bases). Germline V gene lookup returns CDR1 DFQATT and CDR2 SNEGSKA (reference sequence). This CDR3 is built from 11 residues. Here the CDR3 reads CGGGLYDGYTF. In DNA form, the CDR3 reads TGCGGCGGGGGGTTGTATGATGGCTACACCTTC.

This clonotype was detected a few times. The J gene is TRBJ2-1, the V gene TRBV29-1; the D is unclear. Germline values: CDR1 SQVTM, CDR2 ANQGSEA. This CDR3 region has 16 residues. Trimming took 0 bases from V and 0 from J, leaving 12 bases between them. Here the CDR3 reads CSVEEASSSSYNEQFF. The DNA of the CDR3 is TGCAGCGTTGAAGAGGCTTCTTCGAGCTCCTACAATGAGCAGTTCTTC.